The rows below give T cell receptor beta chains drawn from one sample of a study of blood T cell repertoires in COVID-19. Generated by immunoSEQ multiplex PCR, the TCRdb table keeps only in-frame clones and is missing some. The sample lists about 83,000 clones, about 84% occurring once. Sequenced input: peripheral blood. The receptors here all came from a man aged 50 or older with active COVID-19. The CDR3 runs from the conserved cysteine through the conserved F or W. The D gene is left open where the match is weak. Size values are once, few and many counts, or a class for expanded clones, and some rows have none.

d_gene: .
v_gene: TRBV6-4
abundance: .
len: 16
j_gene: TRBJ1-2
CDR3nt: TGTGCCAGCAGTGACTCAGACAGGAGCCCTTTCTATGGCTACACCTTC
CDR3aa: CASSDSDRSPFYGYTF

d_gene: TRBD1
v_gene: TRBV19
abundance: .
len: 14
j_gene: TRBJ1-5
CDR3nt: TGTGCCAGTAGTATCGCAGGGGGCGGTCAGCCCCAGCATTTT
CDR3aa: CASSIAGGGQPQHF

d_gene: TRBD1
v_gene: TRBV4-2
abundance: .
len: 15
j_gene: TRBJ1-4
CDR3nt: TGTGCCAGCAGCCAGCCCTTGGACAGGGGCGGAAAACTGTTTTTT
CDR3aa: CASSQPLDRGGKLFF

d_gene: .
v_gene: TRBV29-1
abundance: .
len: 13
j_gene: TRBJ1-1
CDR3nt: TGCAGCGTTGAAAGACAGGTTTCCACTGAAGCTTTCTTT
CDR3aa: CSVERQVSTEAFF

d_gene: TRBD1
v_gene: TRBV28
abundance: once
len: 12
j_gene: TRBJ1-1
CDR3nt: TGTGCCAGCAGGAGGGGGCGTGGTGAAGCTTTCTTT
CDR3aa: CASRRGRGEAFF

d_gene: .
v_gene: TRBV18
abundance: .
len: 15
j_gene: TRBJ2-1
CDR3nt: TGTGCCAGCTCACCACTGAGCGGGCACTACAATGAGCAGTTCTTC
CDR3aa: CASSPLSGHYNEQFF

d_gene: .
v_gene: TRBV11-2
abundance: once
len: 15
j_gene: TRBJ2-7
CDR3nt: TGTGCCAGCAGCTTCCCGGGTCAACTCGGAGGGGAGCAGTACTTC
CDR3aa: CASSFPGQLGGEQYF

d_gene: TRBD2
v_gene: TRBV28
abundance: .
len: 15
j_gene: TRBJ2-7
CDR3nt: TGTGCCACCACGAATCTGTGGGAGGGCAAGTACGAGCAGTACTTC
CDR3aa: CATTNLWEGKYEQYF

d_gene: .
v_gene: TRBV29-1
abundance: once
len: 16
j_gene: TRBJ2-3
CDR3nt: TGCAGCGTTGACGGGACCCACAGGGCAAGCACAGATACGCAGTATTTT
CDR3aa: CSVDGTHRASTDTQYF

d_gene: .
v_gene: TRBV9
abundance: .
len: 13
j_gene: TRBJ1-2
CDR3nt: TGTGCCAGCAGCGTAGCGGAAGGGGTCGGCTACACCTTC
CDR3aa: CASSVAEGVGYTF

d_gene: TRBD1
v_gene: TRBV19
abundance: .
len: 15
j_gene: TRBJ2-1
CDR3nt: TGTGCCAGTAGAAAAGAGATAACAGGGGTCAATGAGCAGTTCTTC
CDR3aa: CASRKEITGVNEQFF

d_gene: TRBD1
v_gene: TRBV6-5
abundance: once
len: 15
j_gene: TRBJ2-7
CDR3nt: TGTGCCAGCAGACGTGGACAGGGACGATACTACGAGCAGTACTTC
CDR3aa: CASRRGQGRYYEQYF

d_gene: .
v_gene: TRBV1
abundance: .
len: 18
j_gene: TRBJ2-1
CDR3nt: TGCACCAGCAGCCCTCGGGGCGCTTGGAGGGTTCAAGGGAATGAGCAGTTCTTC
CDR3aa: CTSSPRGAWRVQGNEQFF

d_gene: .
v_gene: TRBV2
abundance: .
len: 13
j_gene: TRBJ2-1
CDR3nt: TGTGCCAGCAGGGAGGGAGATTACAATGAGCAGTTCTTC
CDR3aa: CASREGDYNEQFF

d_gene: TRBD2
v_gene: TRBV5-4
abundance: .
len: 16
j_gene: TRBJ2-3
CDR3nt: TGTGCCAGCAGCTTGGAACGGGGGGGGGCCCGAGATACGCAGTATTTT
CDR3aa: CASSLERGGARDTQYF

d_gene: .
v_gene: TRBV4-2
abundance: .
len: 14
j_gene: TRBJ1-2
CDR3nt: TGTGCCAGCAGCCAACCCGGGCAGCGGGCGGGCTACACCTTC
CDR3aa: CASSQPGQRAGYTF

d_gene: TRBD1
v_gene: TRBV18
abundance: once
len: 15
j_gene: TRBJ2-1
CDR3nt: TGTGCCAGCTCACCGGACAGGAACCGGGGCAATGAGCAGTTCTTC
CDR3aa: CASSPDRNRGNEQFF

d_gene: .
v_gene: TRBV7-2
abundance: .
len: 14
j_gene: TRBJ1-2
CDR3nt: TGTGCCAGCAGCTTATCGGGGATTAACTATGGCTACACCTTC
CDR3aa: CASSLSGINYGYTF

d_gene: TRBD1
v_gene: TRBV15
abundance: .
len: 15
j_gene: TRBJ2-3
CDR3nt: TGTGCCACCAGCAGAGGGGGACAGGAAACAGATACGCAGTATTTT
CDR3aa: CATSRGGQETDTQYF

d_gene: TRBD1
v_gene: TRBV5-6
abundance: .
len: 17
j_gene: TRBJ2-1
CDR3nt: TGTGCCAGCAGCTTGGGGACAGGGGGCACGAGGGACAATGAGCAGTTCTTC
CDR3aa: CASSLGTGGTRDNEQFF

d_gene: TRBD2
v_gene: TRBV7-3
abundance: .
len: 16
j_gene: TRBJ2-3
CDR3nt: TGTGCCAGCAGCTTAAGCGGGAGGGGTTATGCAGATACGCAGTATTTT
CDR3aa: CASSLSGRGYADTQYF

d_gene: TRBD1
v_gene: TRBV11-2
abundance: .
len: 11
j_gene: TRBJ2-4
CDR3nt: TGTGCCAGCAGCTCCGGACAGGGCGCGTACTTC
CDR3aa: CASSSGQGAYF

d_gene: TRBD1
v_gene: TRBV18
abundance: .
len: 17
j_gene: TRBJ1-1
CDR3nt: TGTGCCAGCTCACCACGCCAGGGGGATTTTTCGAACACTGAAGCTTTCTTT
CDR3aa: CASSPRQGDFSNTEAFF

d_gene: .
v_gene: TRBV11-3
abundance: .
len: 13
j_gene: TRBJ1-1
CDR3nt: TGTGCCAGCAGCTTGACACGGAACACTGAAGCTTTCTTT
CDR3aa: CASSLTRNTEAFF

d_gene: .
v_gene: TRBV9
abundance: .
len: 14
j_gene: TRBJ1-6
CDR3nt: TGTGCCAGCAGCGTAGCAGGGGTTAATTCACCCCTCCACTTT
CDR3aa: CASSVAGVNSPLHF